This T cell receptor (beta chain) was sequenced during a study of T-cell reconstitution after alpha-beta-depleted transplantation in children. Germline CDR1 reads SGHDT; CDR2 reads YYEEEE. This CDR3 comprises 12 residues. V lost 4 bases and J 6 bases, leaving 8 bases between the germline ends. This clonotype has a handful of counts. Preparation of the TCRbeta library was carried out with unique molecular identifiers. Using its own MiXCR run on the PCR reads, TCRdb lists one record per CDR3 protein. The table has roughly 310,000 distinct CDR3 sequences, roughly 25% seen once. The sample was PBMCs, mostly from graft donor cells, taken 180 days after TCRalphabeta/CD19-depleted stem cell transplant. The V gene is TRBV5-6, the J gene TRBJ2-1; D call uncertain. The TCR originated in a male patient aged 5 to 17 who had a stem cell transplant for acute lymphoblastic leukemia, so the T cells may come from the graft donor. CDR3 nucleotide sequence: TGTGCCAGCAGCCTCGTCCCCAATGAGCAGTTCTTC. Translating gives CASSLVPNEQFF.